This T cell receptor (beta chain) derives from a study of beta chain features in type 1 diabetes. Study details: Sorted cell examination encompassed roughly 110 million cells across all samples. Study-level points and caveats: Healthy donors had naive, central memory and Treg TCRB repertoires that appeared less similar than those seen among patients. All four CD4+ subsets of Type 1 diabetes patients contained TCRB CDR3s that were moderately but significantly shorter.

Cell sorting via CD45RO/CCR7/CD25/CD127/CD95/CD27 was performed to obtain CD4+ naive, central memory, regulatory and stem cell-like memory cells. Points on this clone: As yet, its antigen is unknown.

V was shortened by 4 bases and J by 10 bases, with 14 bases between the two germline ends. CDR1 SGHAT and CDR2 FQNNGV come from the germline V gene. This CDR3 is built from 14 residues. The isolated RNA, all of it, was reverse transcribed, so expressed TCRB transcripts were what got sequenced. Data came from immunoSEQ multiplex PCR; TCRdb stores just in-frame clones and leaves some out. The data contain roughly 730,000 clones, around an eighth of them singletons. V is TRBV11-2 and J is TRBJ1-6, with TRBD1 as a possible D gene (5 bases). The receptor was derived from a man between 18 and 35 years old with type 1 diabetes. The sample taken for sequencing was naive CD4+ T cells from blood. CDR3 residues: CASSSGLQSSPLHF. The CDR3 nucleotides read TGTGCCAGCAGCTCGGGGCTCCAGAGCTCACCCCTCCACTTT. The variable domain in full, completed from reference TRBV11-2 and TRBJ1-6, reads EAGVAQSPRYKIIEKRQSVAFWCNPISGHATLYWYQQILGQGPKLLIQFQNNGVVDDSQLPKDRFSAERLKGVDSTLKIQPAKLEDSAVYLCASSSGLQSSPLHFGNGTRLTVT.